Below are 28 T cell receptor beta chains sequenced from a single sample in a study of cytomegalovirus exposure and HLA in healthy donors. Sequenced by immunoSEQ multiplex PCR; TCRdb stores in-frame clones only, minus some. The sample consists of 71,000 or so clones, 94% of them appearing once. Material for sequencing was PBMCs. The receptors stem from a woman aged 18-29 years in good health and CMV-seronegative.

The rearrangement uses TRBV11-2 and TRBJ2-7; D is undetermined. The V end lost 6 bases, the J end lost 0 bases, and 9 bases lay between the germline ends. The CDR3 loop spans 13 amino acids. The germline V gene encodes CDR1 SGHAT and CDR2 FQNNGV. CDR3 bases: TGTGCCAGCAGGGGCTACAACTCCTACGAGCAGTACTTC. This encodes CASRGYNSYEQYF.

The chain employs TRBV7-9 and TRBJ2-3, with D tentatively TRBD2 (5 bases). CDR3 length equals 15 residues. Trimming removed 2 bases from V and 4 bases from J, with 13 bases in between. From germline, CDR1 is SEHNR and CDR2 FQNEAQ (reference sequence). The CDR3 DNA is TGTGCCAGCAGCTTACTACGGGGAACGGCAGATACGCAGTATTTT. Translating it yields CASSLLRGTADTQYF.

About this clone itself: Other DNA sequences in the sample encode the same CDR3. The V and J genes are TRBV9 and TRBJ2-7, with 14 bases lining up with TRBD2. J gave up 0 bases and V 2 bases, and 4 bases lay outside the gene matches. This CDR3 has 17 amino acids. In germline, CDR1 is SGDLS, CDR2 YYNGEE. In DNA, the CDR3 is TGTGCCAGCAGCGTTGGACTAGCGGGGGGCCTCTCCTACGAGCAGTACTTC. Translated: CASSVGLAGGLSYEQYF.

CDR3 residues: CASSYQGGETQYF. The CDR3 nucleotides read TGTGCCAGCAGTTACCAGGGAGGAGAGACCCAGTACTTC. The V gene is TRBV7-3, the J gene TRBJ2-5; possibly TRBD2 for D (6 bases). V gave up 6 bases and J gave up 4 bases, with 12 bases separating them. CDR3 size: 13 residues. Germline-derived CDR1 and CDR2 are SGHTA and FQGTGA.

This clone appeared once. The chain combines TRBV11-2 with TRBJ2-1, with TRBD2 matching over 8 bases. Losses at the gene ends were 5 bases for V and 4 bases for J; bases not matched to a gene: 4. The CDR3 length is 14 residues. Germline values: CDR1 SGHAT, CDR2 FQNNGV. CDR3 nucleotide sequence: TGTGCCAGCAGCCGTCCGGGGGGGTACAATGAGCAGTTCTTC. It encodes CASSRPGGYNEQFF.

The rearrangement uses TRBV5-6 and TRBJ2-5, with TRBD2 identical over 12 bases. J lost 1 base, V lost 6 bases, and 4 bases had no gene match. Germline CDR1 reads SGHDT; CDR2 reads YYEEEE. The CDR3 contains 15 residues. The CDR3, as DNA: TGTGCCAGCATCAAGACTAGCGGGGGCCAAGAGACCCAGTACTTC. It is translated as CASIKTSGGQETQYF.

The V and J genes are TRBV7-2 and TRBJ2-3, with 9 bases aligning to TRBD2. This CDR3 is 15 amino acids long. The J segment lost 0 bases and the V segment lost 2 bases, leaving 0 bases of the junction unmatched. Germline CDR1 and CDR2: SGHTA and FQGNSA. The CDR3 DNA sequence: TGTGCCAGCAGCTTAAGCGGGGGGAGCACAGATACGCAGTATTTT. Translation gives CASSLSGGSTDTQYF.

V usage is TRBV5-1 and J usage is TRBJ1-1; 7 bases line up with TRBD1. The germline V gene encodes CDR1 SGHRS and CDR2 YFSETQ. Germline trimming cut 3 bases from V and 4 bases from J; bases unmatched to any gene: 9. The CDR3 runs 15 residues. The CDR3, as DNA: TGCGCCAGCAGCTACTACAGGGGATTAAGCACTGAAGCTTTCTTT. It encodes CASSYYRGLSTEAFF. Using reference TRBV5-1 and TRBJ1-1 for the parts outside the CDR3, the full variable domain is KAGVTQTPRYLIKTRGQQVTLSCSPISGHRSVSWYQQTPGQGLQFLFEYFSETQRNKGNFPGRFSGRQFSNSRSEMNVSTLELGDSALYLCASSYYRGLSTEAFFGQGTRLTVV.

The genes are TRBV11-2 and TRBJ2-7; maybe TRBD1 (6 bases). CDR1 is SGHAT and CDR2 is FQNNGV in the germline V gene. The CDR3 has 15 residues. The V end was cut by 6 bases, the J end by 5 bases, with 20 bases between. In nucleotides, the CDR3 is TGTGCCAGCAGTTCCTTCGCGGCAGGGGAGCACGAGCAGTACTTC. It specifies CASSSFAAGEHEQYF.

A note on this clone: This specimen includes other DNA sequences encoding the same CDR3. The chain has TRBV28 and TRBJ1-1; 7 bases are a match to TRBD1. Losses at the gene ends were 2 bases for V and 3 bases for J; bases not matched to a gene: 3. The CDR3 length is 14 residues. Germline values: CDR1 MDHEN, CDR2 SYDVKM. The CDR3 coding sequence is TGTGCCAGCAGTTTAACAGGGGCGTACACTGAAGCTTTCTTT. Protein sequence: CASSLTGAYTEAFF.

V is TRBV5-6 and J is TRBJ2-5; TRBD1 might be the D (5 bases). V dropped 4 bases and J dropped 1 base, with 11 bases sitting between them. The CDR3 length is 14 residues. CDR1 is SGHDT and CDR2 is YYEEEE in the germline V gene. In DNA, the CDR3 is TGTGCCAGCAGCGCAACAGGACCCCAAGAGACCCAGTACTTC. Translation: CASSATGPQETQYF.

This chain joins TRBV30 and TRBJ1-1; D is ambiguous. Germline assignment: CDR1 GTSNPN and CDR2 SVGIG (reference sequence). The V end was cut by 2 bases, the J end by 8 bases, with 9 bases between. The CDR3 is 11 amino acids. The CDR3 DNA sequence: TGTGCCTGGAGTTTAGCAGACGAAGCTTTCTTT. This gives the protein CAWSLADEAFF.

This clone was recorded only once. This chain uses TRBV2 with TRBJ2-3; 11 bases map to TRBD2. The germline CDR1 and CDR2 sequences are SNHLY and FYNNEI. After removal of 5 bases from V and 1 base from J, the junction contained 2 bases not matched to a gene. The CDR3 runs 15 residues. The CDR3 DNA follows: TGTGCCAGCAGTCAACTAGCGGGAGGCACAGATACGCAGTATTTT. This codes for CASSQLAGGTDTQYF.

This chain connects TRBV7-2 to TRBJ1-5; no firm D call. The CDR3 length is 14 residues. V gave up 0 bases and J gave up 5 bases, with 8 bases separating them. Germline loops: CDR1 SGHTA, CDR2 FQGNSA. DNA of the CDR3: TGTGCCAGCAGCTTAGCGGGGAGTTATCAGCCCCAGCATTTT. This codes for CASSLAGSYQPQHF.

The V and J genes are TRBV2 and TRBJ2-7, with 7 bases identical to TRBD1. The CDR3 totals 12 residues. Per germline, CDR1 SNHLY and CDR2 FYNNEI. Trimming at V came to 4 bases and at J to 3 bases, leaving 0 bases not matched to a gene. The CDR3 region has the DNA TGTGCCAGCAGTGGGGACAGCTACGAGCAGTACTTC. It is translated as CASSGDSYEQYF.

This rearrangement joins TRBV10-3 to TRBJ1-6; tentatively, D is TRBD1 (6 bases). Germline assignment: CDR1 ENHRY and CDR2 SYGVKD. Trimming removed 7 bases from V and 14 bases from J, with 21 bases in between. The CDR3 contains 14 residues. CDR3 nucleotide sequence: TGTGCCATCAATTCCGGGACACAGGATGTTTCCCTCCACTTT. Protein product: CAINSGTQDVSLHF.

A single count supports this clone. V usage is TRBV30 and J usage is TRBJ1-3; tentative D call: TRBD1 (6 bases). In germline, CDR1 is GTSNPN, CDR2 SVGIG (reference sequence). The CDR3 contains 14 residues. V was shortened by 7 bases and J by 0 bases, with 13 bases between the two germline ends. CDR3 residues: CAFDRLSSGNTIYF. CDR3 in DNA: TGTGCCTTCGACAGGCTCAGCTCTGGAAACACCATATATTTT.

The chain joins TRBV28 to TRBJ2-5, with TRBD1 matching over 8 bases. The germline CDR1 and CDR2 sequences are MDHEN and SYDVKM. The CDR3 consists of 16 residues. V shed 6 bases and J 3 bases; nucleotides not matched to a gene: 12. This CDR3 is CASRRTGYGSEETQYF. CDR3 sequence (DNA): TGTGCCAGCAGAAGGACAGGGTACGGGTCTGAAGAGACCCAGTACTTC.

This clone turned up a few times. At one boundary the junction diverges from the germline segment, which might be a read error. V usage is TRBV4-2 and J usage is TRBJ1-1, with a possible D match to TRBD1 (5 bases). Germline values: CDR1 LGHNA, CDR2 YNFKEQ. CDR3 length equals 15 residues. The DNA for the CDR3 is TGTGCCAGCAGTCAAGAGGAAGGGGCCGGGACTGAAGCTTTCTTT. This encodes CASSQEEGAGTEAFF.

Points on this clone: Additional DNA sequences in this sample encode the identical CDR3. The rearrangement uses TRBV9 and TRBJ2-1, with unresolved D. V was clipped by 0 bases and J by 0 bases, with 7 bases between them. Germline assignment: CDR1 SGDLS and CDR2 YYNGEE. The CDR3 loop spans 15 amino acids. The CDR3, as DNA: TGTGCCAGCAGCGTAGGTGTCAGCTCCTACAATGAGCAGTTCTTC. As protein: CASSVGVSSYNEQFF.

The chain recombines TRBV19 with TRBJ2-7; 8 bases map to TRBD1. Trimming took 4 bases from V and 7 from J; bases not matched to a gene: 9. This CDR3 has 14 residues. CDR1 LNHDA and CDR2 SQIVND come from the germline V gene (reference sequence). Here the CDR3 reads CASSTKRTGNEQYF. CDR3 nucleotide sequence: TGTGCCAGTAGTACAAAACGGACAGGGAATGAGCAGTACTTC.

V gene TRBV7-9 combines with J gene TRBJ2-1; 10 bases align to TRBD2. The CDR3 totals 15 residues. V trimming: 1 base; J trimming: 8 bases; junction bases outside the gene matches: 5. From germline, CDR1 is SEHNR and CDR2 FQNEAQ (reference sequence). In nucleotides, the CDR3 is TGTGCCAGCAGCTTAGGGTCTAGCGGGAGAGATGAGCAGTTCTTC. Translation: CASSLGSSGRDEQFF. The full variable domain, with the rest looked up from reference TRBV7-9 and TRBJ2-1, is DTGVSQNPRHKITKRGQNVTFRCDPISEHNRLYWYRQTLGQGPEFLTYFQNEAQLEKSRLLSDRFSAERPKGSFSTLEIQRTEQGDSAMYLCASSLGSSGRDEQFFGPGTRLTVL.

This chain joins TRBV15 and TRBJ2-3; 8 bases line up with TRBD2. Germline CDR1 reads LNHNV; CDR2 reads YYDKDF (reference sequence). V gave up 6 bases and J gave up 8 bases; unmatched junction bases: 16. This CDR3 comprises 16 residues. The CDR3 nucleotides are TGTGCCACCAGTCCTCCAGGGACTAGTTCTATGTCTACGCAGTATTTT. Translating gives CATSPPGTSSMSTQYF.

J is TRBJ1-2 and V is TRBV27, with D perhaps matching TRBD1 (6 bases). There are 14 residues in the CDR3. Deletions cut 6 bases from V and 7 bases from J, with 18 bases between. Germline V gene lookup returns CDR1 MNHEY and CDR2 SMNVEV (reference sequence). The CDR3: CASSQRTERGGYTF. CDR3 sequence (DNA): TGTGCCAGCAGCCAGAGGACAGAGAGAGGTGGCTACACCTTC.

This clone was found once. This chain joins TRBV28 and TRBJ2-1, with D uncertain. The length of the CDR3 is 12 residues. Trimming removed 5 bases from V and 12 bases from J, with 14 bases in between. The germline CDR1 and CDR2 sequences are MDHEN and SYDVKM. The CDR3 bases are TGTGCCAGCAGTCTCCCGTCCATGAGGCAGTTCTTC. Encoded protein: CASSLPSMRQFF. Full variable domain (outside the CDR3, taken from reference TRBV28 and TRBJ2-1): DVKVTQSSRYLVKRTGEKVFLECVQDMDHENMFWYRQDPGLGLRLIYFSYDVKMKEKGDIPEGYSVSREKKERFSLILESASTNQTSMYLCASSLPSMRQFFGPGTRLTVL.

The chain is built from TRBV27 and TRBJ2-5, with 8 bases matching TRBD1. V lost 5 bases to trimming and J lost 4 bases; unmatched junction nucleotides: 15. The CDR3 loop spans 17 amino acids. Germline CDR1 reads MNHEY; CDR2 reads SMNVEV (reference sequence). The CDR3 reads CASSPPPQGARGETQYF. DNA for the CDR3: TGTGCCAGCAGTCCCCCCCCTCAGGGGGCGAGGGGAGAGACCCAGTACTTC.

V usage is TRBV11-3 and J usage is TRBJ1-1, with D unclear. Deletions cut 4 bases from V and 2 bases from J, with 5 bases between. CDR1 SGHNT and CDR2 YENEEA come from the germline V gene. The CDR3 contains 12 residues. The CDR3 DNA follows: TGTGCCAGCAGCTCCCAAAACACTGAAGCTTTCTTT. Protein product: CASSSQNTEAFF.

CDR3: CATSREMARTEAFF. The DNA for the CDR3 is TGTGCCACCAGCAGAGAAATGGCGCGGACTGAAGCTTTCTTT. The V and J genes are TRBV15 and TRBJ1-1; D not resolved. The germline V gene encodes CDR1 LNHNV and CDR2 YYDKDF (reference sequence). The germline V and J ends were trimmed by 0 bases and 5 bases, with 10 bases remaining between them. The CDR3 sequence is 14 residues long.